The sequence of this T cell receptor beta chain was determined in a study of beta chain features in type 1 diabetes. CDR1 SGHTA and CDR2 FQGNSA come from the germline V gene. Trimming left V 0 bases short and J 5 bases short, with 15 bases between. The CDR3 has 16 residues. Expressed TCRB transcripts were sequenced, since all the RNA that had been isolated was reverse transcribed. Sequencing was performed with immunoSEQ multiplex PCR; in TCRdb, only in-frame clones are kept and a portion is missing. The sample has about 150,000 clones; around 10% are singletons. This clone has just a few counts. Antigen: not known. Broader study findings: Fewer insertions but more deletions were seen at VDJ junctions in type 1 diabetes patients.

The sample consisted of central memory CD4+ T cells from blood. The rearrangement links TRBV7-2 to TRBJ2-3, with D maybe TRBD2 (6 bases). This TCR derives from a man aged 18 to 30 in good health. CDR3 nucleotide sequence: TGTGCCAGCAGCTTAGCGCCTGCTAGCGCTGGAGATACGCAGTATTTT. As protein: CASSLAPASAGDTQYF.